The 26 T cell receptor beta chains below were found in one sample sequenced in a study of cytomegalovirus exposure and HLA in healthy donors. The primer mix had 60 Vbeta and 13 Jbeta primers. Profiling relied on immunoSEQ multiplex PCR, and the TCRdb table lists in-frame clones only, not all of them. The sample yields 200,000 to 300,000 clones, 84% seen once. The material sequenced was PBMCs. These receptors all stem from a woman in her thirties or forties in good health and CMV-seropositive.

This clone turned up a few times. The chain couples TRBV10-1 to TRBJ2-5, with 10 bases fitting TRBD2. V shed 5 bases and J 4 bases; nucleotides not matched to a gene: 7. The germline gives CDR1 WNHNN, CDR2 SYGVQD (reference sequence). The CDR3 has 15 residues. The CDR3 DNA reads as TGCGCCAGCAGTCAAGAGCGGGAGGGAAGAGAGACCCAGTACTTC. Translating it yields CASSQEREGRETQYF.

The chain joins TRBV27 to TRBJ2-3, with a tentative D call TRBD2 (6 bases). V was trimmed by 6 bases and J by 5 bases, leaving 21 bases between them. Germline V CDR1 and CDR2: MNHEY, SMNVEV (reference sequence). The CDR3 length is 16 residues. The CDR3 DNA reads as TGTGCCAGCAGACCAGACTTCTTTCTAGCGAGAGATACGCAGTATTTT. This encodes CASRPDFFLARDTQYF.

The chain uses TRBV28 and TRBJ1-4, with 9 bases identical to TRBD1. CDR3 length: 19 residues. The germline V gene has CDR1 MDHEN and CDR2 SYDVKM. Unmatched junction bases numbered 15, after V lost 5 bases and J lost 2 bases. The chain's CDR3 is CASSLFRTGAGLTNEKLFF. In DNA, the CDR3 is TGTGCCAGCAGTCTATTTAGGACAGGGGCTGGGTTGACTAATGAAAAACTGTTTTTT.

The chain employs TRBV27 and TRBJ2-7, with D tentatively TRBD1 (6 bases). This CDR3 spans 12 amino acids. Trimming pared 5 bases from V and 6 bases from J, leaving 11 bases between. The germline gives CDR1 MNHEY, CDR2 SMNVEV (reference sequence). CDR3: CASSPQGTEQYF. CDR3 nucleotide sequence: TGTGCCAGCAGTCCACAGGGAACCGAGCAGTACTTC.

This chain uses TRBV2 with TRBJ2-7, with D possibly being TRBD1 (6 bases). The V gene lost 6 bases and the J gene lost 0 bases, with 18 bases spanning the gap. Germline CDR1 is SNHLY and CDR2 is FYNNEI. The CDR3 runs to 16 residues. Here the CDR3 reads CASSLHRDNRSYEQYF. DNA of the CDR3: TGTGCCAGCAGCCTCCACCGGGACAACCGCTCCTACGAGCAGTACTTC.

CDR3 in amino acids: CAWSVQGANGYTF. CDR3 DNA sequence: TGTGCCTGGAGTGTACAGGGGGCGAACGGCTACACCTTC. This rearrangement joins TRBV30 to TRBJ1-2; 9 bases fit TRBD1. From germline, CDR1 is GTSNPN and CDR2 SVGIG (reference sequence). This CDR3 comprises 13 residues. V was clipped by 0 bases and J by 8 bases; unmatched bases: 4.

The chain couples TRBV5-8 to TRBJ2-3; 10 bases are shared with TRBD1. J was trimmed by 5 bases and V by 3 bases; bases with no gene match: 12. Per the germline V gene, CDR1 is SGHTS and CDR2 is YDEGEE. This CDR3 comprises 17 residues. The CDR3 region is CASSSRAGTGVRDTQYF. The CDR3 coding sequence is TGTGCCAGCAGCTCGAGGGCCGGGACAGGGGTTAGAGATACGCAGTATTTT.

V usage is TRBV18 and J usage is TRBJ1-3; no clear D gene. The CDR3 is made up of 14 amino acids. The V end was cut by 3 bases, the J end by 0 bases, with 6 bases between. The germline CDR1 and CDR2 sequences are KGHSH and LQKENI. This chain's CDR3 is CASSPELSGNTIYF. CDR3 in DNA: TGTGCCAGCTCACCGGAGCTCTCTGGAAACACCATATATTTT.

The chain is built from TRBV9 and TRBJ1-6, with D unclear. CDR3 length: 16 amino acids. The V end lost 4 bases, the J end lost 0 bases, and 11 bases lay between the germline ends. Germline CDR1 and CDR2: SGDLS and YYNGEE. CDR3 loop: CASSPESGSYNSPLHF. The CDR3 nucleotides are TGTGCCAGCAGCCCTGAATCGGGCTCCTATAATTCACCCCTCCACTTT.

This chain uses TRBV18 with TRBJ2-4, with TRBD1 identical over 8 bases. Trimming cost V 4 bases and J 5 bases; bases outside gene matches: 10. Germline CDR1 is KGHSH and CDR2 is LQKENI. There are 16 residues in the CDR3. CDR3 DNA sequence: TGTGCCAGCTCACAGGGGATATCACAGGGGGAAAACATTCAGTACTTC. This translates into CASSQGISQGENIQYF.

The V gene is TRBV9, the J gene TRBJ2-1; 10 positions agree with TRBD2. Germline assignment: CDR1 SGDLS and CDR2 YYNGEE. V shed 0 bases, J shed 4 bases, and the junction held 4 bases outside the gene matches. The CDR3 has 16 amino acids. Written as DNA, the CDR3 is TGTGCCAGCAGCGTAGTCGTAGCGGGAGGATACAATGAGCAGTTCTTC. This gives the protein CASSVVVAGGYNEQFF.

The chain employs TRBV18 and TRBJ2-2; tentatively, D is TRBD1 (6 bases). Trimming took off 3 bases at V and 5 bases at J, with 10 bases between the two ends. The V gene's germline CDR1 is KGHSH and CDR2 LQKENI. This CDR3 is built from 14 residues. CDR3 sequence reads: CASSPDRSTGELFF. The CDR3 coding sequence is TGTGCCAGCTCACCGGACAGATCTACCGGGGAGCTGTTTTTT.

The chain links TRBV6-1 to TRBJ1-4, with 7 nucleotides matching TRBD1. The CDR3 has 15 amino acids. V lost 7 bases, J lost 7 bases, and 12 bases stayed unmatched. Germline loops: CDR1 MNHNS, CDR2 SASEGT. The CDR3, as DNA: TGTGCCAGCACCCAAAACAGAGGGGGCGGTGAAAAACTGTTTTTT. Translation: CASTQNRGGGEKLFF.

The chain couples TRBV27 to TRBJ1-2, with TRBD1 as a possible D gene (5 bases). Germline values: CDR1 MNHEY, CDR2 SMNVEV (reference sequence). The V end lost 0 bases, the J end lost 3 bases, and 17 bases lay between the germline ends. The CDR3 contains 17 residues. The CDR3 DNA reads as TGTGCCAGCAGTTTATCCTGGGAGGGGTTCAGGGACTATGGCTACACCTTC. Protein: CASSLSWEGFRDYGYTF.

The chain employs TRBV15 and TRBJ1-5; tentative D call: TRBD1 (5 bases). V lost 3 bases to trimming and J lost 5 bases, with 11 bases between them. CDR3 size: 14 residues. Germline assignment: CDR1 LNHNV and CDR2 YYDKDF (reference sequence). The CDR3 is CATSREGPDQPQHF. Written as DNA, the CDR3 is TGTGCCACCAGCAGGGAGGGGCCTGATCAGCCCCAGCATTTT.

Concerning this clone: This specimen includes other DNA sequences encoding the same CDR3. This chain joins TRBV18 and TRBJ2-7; weak D call: TRBD2 (6 bases). The length of the CDR3 is 15 residues. Germline CDR1 reads KGHSH; CDR2 reads LQKENI. V was pared by 0 bases and J by 0 bases, with 9 bases between. This chain's CDR3 is CASSPPGLLSYEQYF. For the CDR3, the DNA is TGTGCCAGCTCACCACCGGGACTCCTCTCCTACGAGCAGTACTTC. Complete variable domain (other parts from reference TRBV18 and TRBJ2-7): NAGVMQNPRHLVRRRGQEARLRCSPMKGHSHVYWYRQLPEEGLKFMVYLQKENIIDESGMPKERFSAEFPKEGPSILRIQQVVRGDSAAYFCASSPPGLLSYEQYFGPGTRLTVT.

The sample holds a few counts of this clone. The chain has TRBV18 and TRBJ2-7, with 11 bases matching TRBD1. Germline V gene sequence: CDR1 KGHSH, CDR2 LQKENI. J was trimmed by 6 bases and V by 6 bases; bases with no gene match: 7. This CDR3 comprises 14 residues. The CDR3 sequence is CASSVGQGGLEQYF. The CDR3 DNA reads as TGTGCCAGCTCCGTGGGACAGGGGGGTCTCGAGCAGTACTTC.

This chain connects TRBV7-2 to TRBJ1-5, with D hard to call. From germline, CDR1 is SGHTA and CDR2 FQGNSA. This CDR3 region has 13 residues. The V end was cut by 4 bases, the J end by 4 bases, with 8 bases between. CDR3 DNA: TGTGCCAGCAGCTCACGGGATAATCAGCCCCAGCATTTT. Its protein is CASSSRDNQPQHF.

The genes are TRBV7-2 and TRBJ1-2; TRBD1 might be the D (6 bases). CDR1 is SGHTA and CDR2 is FQGNSA in the germline V gene. Trimming left V 1 base short and J 7 bases short, with 16 bases between. The CDR3 runs 15 residues. This chain's CDR3 is CASSLEGGAVTGYTF. The CDR3 DNA reads as TGTGCCAGCAGCTTAGAAGGGGGGGCAGTTACTGGCTACACCTTC.

The rearrangement uses TRBV19 and TRBJ1-5; weak D call: TRBD1 (6 bases). Germline V gene sequence: CDR1 LNHDA, CDR2 SQIVND (reference sequence). V was pared by 4 bases and J by 6 bases, with 25 bases between. The length of the CDR3 is 18 residues. The DNA of the CDR3 is TGTGCCAGTAGTAAGGGAGACCGGGGGGGGCCCTGGATTCAGCCCCAGCATTTT. Translation: CASSKGDRGGPWIQPQHF.

The chain uses TRBV5-4 and TRBJ1-6; D remains unclear. The V end was cut by 4 bases, the J end by 5 bases, with 16 bases between. In germline, CDR1 is SGHNT, CDR2 YYREEE (reference sequence). The CDR3 is made up of 16 amino acids. CDR3 DNA: TGTGCCAGCAGCGTTGGGAGCCTACGGAATAATTCACCCCTCCACTTT. It yields the protein CASSVGSLRNNSPLHF.

This clone was detected only a few times. The rearrangement uses TRBV10-2 and TRBJ2-3, with D perhaps TRBD2 (6 bases). V lost 3 bases to trimming and J lost 1 base, with 11 bases between them. CDR1 WSHSY and CDR2 SAAADI come from the germline V gene. The CDR3 is 15 residues long. The CDR3 bases are TGCGCCAGCAGTGATTGGTCTAGCGGCACAGATACGCAGTATTTT. Translated: CASSDWSSGTDTQYF.

The chain uses TRBV29-1 and TRBJ1-1; weak D call: TRBD1 (6 bases). Trimming removed 7 bases at V and 1 base at J, with 19 bases between. Germline values: CDR1 SQVTM, CDR2 ANQGSEA. There are 15 residues in the CDR3. The CDR3 spells CSARGAGTSNTEAFF. In nucleotides, the CDR3 is TGCAGCGCCCGGGGGGCAGGGACGTCGAACACTGAAGCTTTCTTT.

V is TRBV7-2 and J is TRBJ1-1; D is unresolved. The CDR3 spans 14 residues. CDR1 is SGHTA, CDR2 FQGNSA, per germline. Trimming stripped 7 bases from V and 3 bases from J, with 15 bases between. For the CDR3, the DNA is TGTGCCAGCACCCGAGGGATGGGAGACACTGAAGCTTTCTTT. Protein sequence: CASTRGMGDTEAFF. Drawing the rest from reference TRBV7-2 and TRBJ1-1, the complete variable domain is GAGVSQSPSNKVTEKGKDVELRCDPISGHTALYWYRQSLGQGLEFLIYFQGNSAPDKSGLPSDRFSAERTGGSVSTLTIQRTQQEDSAVYLCASTRGMGDTEAFFGQGTRLTVV.

This chain uses TRBV11-3 with TRBJ2-2, with D possibly matching TRBD2 (5 bases). The CDR3 has 15 residues. V lost 6 bases, J lost 2 bases, and 13 bases lay in between. The germline CDR1 and CDR2 sequences are SGHNT and YENEEA. The CDR3 loop reads CASSQREQNTGELFF. The CDR3 DNA reads as TGTGCCAGCAGTCAACGGGAACAAAACACCGGGGAGCTGTTTTTT.

This clone appeared a few times. The chain combines TRBV27 with TRBJ2-1, with TRBD2 matching 10 bases. This CDR3 has 14 amino acids. Trimming at V came to 7 bases and at J to 4 bases, leaving 4 bases not matched to a gene. The germline CDR1 and CDR2 sequences are MNHEY and SMNVEV (reference sequence). This CDR3 is CASKPSGGYNEQFF. The CDR3 bases are TGTGCCAGCAAGCCTAGCGGGGGATACAATGAGCAGTTCTTC.